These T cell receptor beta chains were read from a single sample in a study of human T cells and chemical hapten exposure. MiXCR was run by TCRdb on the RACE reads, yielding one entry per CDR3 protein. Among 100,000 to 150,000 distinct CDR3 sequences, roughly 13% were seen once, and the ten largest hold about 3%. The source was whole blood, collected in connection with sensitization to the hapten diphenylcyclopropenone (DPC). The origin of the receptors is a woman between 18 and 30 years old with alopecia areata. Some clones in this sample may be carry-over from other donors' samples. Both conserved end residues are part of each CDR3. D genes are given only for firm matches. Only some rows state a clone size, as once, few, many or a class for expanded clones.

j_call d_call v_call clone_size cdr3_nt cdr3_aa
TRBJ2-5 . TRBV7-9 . TGTGCCAGCAGCGGGGGCTCAAGGCAATTCCAAGAGACCCAGTACTTC CASSGGSRQFQETQYF
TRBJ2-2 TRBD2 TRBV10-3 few TGTGCCATCAGTGGAGGTTCTGGACTAGCGAGCACCGGGGAGCTGTTTTTT CAISGGSGLASTGELFF
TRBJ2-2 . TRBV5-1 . TGCGCCAGCACTTTAGACAACACCGGGGAGCTGTTTTTT CASTLDNTGELFF
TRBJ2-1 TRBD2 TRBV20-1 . TGCAGTGCCGAATGGACTAGCGACAATGAGCAGTTCTTC CSAEWTSDNEQFF
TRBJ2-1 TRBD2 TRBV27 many TGTGCCAGCAGGGTTGCGGGGGGGCCTATGTATGAGCAGTTCTTC CASRVAGGPMYEQFF
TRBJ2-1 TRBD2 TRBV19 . TGTGCCAGTAGCCCAGGACTAGCGGGGGGCTCCTACAATGAGCAGTTCTTC CASSPGLAGGSYNEQFF
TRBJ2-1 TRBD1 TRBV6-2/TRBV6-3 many TGTGCCAGCAGTTACTTGAGGGGGCGTGAGCAGTTCTTC CASSYLRGREQFF
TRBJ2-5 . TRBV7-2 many TGTGCCAGCAGCCAGGGGGGCGAGACCCAGTACTTC CASSQGGETQYF
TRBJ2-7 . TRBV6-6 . TGTGCCAGCAGTTACTCGACCACAAAGGGCCGCTACGAGCAGTACTTC CASSYSTTKGRYEQYF
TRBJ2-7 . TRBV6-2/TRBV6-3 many TGTGCCAGCAGTTCCCTGCCCCGTTCGGGCGAGCAGTACTTC CASSSLPRSGEQYF
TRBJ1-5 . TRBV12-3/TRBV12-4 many TGTGCCAGCAGTTTAACGGGAGAGAGCAATCAGCCCCAGCATTTT CASSLTGESNQPQHF
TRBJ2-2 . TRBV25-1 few TGTGCCAGCACAGAGAACACCGGGGAGCTGTTTTTT CASTENTGELFF
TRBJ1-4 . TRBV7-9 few TGTGCCAGCAGCTTCGCCAGGGGAAATGAAAAACTGTTTTTT CASSFARGNEKLFF
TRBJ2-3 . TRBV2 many TGTGCCACCGGCCCGTTACAAGGCACAGATACGCAGTATTTT CATGPLQGTDTQYF
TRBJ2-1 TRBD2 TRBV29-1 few TGCAGCCTTCGCGGGGGGAACAGTCCCAATGAGCAGTTCTTC CSLRGGNSPNEQFF
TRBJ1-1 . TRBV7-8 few TGTGCCAGCAGCTTGGGGTCCCCCTCGGGCACTGAAGCTTTCTTT CASSLGSPSGTEAFF
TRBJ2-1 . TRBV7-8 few TGTGCCAGCAGCCCCTGGGGGGGCAGGTACAATGAGCAGTTCTTC CASSPWGGRYNEQFF
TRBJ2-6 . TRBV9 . TGTGCCAGCAGCCCCCGCTCTGGGGCCAACGTCCTGACTTTC CASSPRSGANVLTF
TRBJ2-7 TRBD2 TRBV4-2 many TGTGCCAGCAGCCATCCGGGACTATCCTACGAGCAGTACTTC CASSHPGLSYEQYF
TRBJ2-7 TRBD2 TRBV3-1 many TGTGCCAGCAGCCAGGACTCGGGGGGGATCGAGCAGTACTTC CASSQDSGGIEQYF
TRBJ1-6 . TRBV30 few TGTGCCTGGAGTGTACCCACCGAACTGAGTTCACCCCTCCACTTT CAWSVPTELSSPLHF
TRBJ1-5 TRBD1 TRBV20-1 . TGCAGTGCTAGTCACAGGGGTGAGTGGCCCCAGCATTTT CSASHRGEWPQHF
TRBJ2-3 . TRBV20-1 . TGCAGTGCTAGATCTGGGGGGTACACAGATACGCAGTATTTT CSARSGGYTDTQYF
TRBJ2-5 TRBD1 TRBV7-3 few TGTGCCAGCAGCACTGGACAGGGCGAGACCCAGTACTTC CASSTGQGETQYF
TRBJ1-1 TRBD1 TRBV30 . TGTGCCTGGAGTTCCGACAGGGCCACTGAAGCTTTCTTT CAWSSDRATEAFF
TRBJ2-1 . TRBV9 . TGTGCCAGCAGCGTAGGAACGAACAATGAGCAGTTCTTC CASSVGTNNEQFF
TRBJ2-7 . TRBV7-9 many TGTGCCAGCAGTCCCCAGGTTTCGTACGAGCAGTACTTC CASSPQVSYEQYF
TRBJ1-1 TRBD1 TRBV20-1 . TGCAGTGCTCCAAAGACAGGGATGAACACTGAAGCTTTCTTT CSAPKTGMNTEAFF
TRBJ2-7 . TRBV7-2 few TGTGCCAGCAGCTCCTCCGTTGAGTACGAGCAGTACTTC CASSSSVEYEQYF
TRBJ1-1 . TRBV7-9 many TGTGCCAGCAGCCCCACCCAGGGCTCAATGAACACTGAAGCTTTCTTT CASSPTQGSMNTEAFF
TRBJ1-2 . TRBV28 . TGTGCCAGCAGTTCACAGGACGGCTACACCTTC CASSSQDGYTF
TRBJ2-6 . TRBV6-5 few TGTGCCAGCAGTTACTCGCCCACAGCGGACTACTCTGGGGCCAACGTCCTGACTTTC CASSYSPTADYSGANVLTF
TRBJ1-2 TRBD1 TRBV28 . TGTGCCAGCAGTTTCGGGGGACAGGGGAACTATGGCTACACCTTC CASSFGGQGNYGYTF
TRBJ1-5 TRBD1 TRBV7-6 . TGTGCCAGCAGCTTAGGGGACAGGGGGAATCAGCCCCAGCATTTT CASSLGDRGNQPQHF
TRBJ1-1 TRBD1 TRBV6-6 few TGTGCCAGCAGTCCGGACAGGGAGTATGAAGCTTTCTTT CASSPDREYEAFF
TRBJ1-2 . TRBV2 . TGTGCCAGCAGGACCCCCGGGACCTATGGCTACACCTTC CASRTPGTYGYTF